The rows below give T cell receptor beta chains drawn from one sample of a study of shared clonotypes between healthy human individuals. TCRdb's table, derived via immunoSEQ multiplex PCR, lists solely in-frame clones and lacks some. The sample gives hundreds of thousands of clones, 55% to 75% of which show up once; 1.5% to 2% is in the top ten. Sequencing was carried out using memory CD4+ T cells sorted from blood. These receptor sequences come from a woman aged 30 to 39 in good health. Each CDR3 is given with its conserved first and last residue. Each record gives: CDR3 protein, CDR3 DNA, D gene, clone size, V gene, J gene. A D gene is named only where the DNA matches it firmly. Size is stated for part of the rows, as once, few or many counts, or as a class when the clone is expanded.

CASSLQGLLSGANVLTF,TGTGCCAGCAGCTTACAGGGTCTCCTCTCTGGGGCCAACGTCCTGACTTTC,NA,NA,TRBV7-3,TRBJ2-6
CASSANGTASSGANVLTF,TGTGCCAGCAGCGCAAACGGGACAGCCAGCTCTGGGGCCAACGTCCTGACTTTC,TRBD1,NA,TRBV13,TRBJ2-6
CASSQQQVNTEAFF,TGTGCCAGCAGCCAACAACAGGTGAACACTGAAGCTTTCTTT,NA,few,TRBV16,TRBJ1-1
CASSFGVGNEQFF,TGTGCCAGCAGTTTCGGAGTGGGGAATGAGCAGTTCTTC,NA,NA,TRBV28,TRBJ2-1
CASFCEGKWAFF,TGCGCCAGTTTCTGCGAGGGAAAGTGGGCTTTCTTT,NA,NA,TRBV10-1,TRBJ1-1
CARSCVSSPTGENTEAFF,TGTGCCAGAAGCTGTGTGTCCTCCCCGACAGGGGAGAACACTGAAGCTTTCTTT,TRBD1,NA,TRBV5-3,TRBJ1-1
CASSYYRTANTEAFF,TGTGCCAGCAGTTACTATAGGACAGCGAACACTGAAGCTTTCTTT,NA,NA,TRBV6-5,TRBJ1-1
CASSITSGGYYGYTF,TGTGCCAGCAGCATTACTTCAGGGGGCTACTATGGCTACACCTTC,NA,NA,TRBV21-1,TRBJ1-2
CASSPFTGGNTGELFF,TGCGCCAGCAGCCCCTTCACGGGAGGGAACACCGGGGAGCTGTTTTTT,TRBD2,NA,TRBV5-1,TRBJ2-2
CASSPRSGGSNHEQYF,TGTGCCAGCAGCCCGAGAAGTGGCGGGAGTAACCACGAGCAGTACTTC,TRBD2,NA,TRBV7-2,TRBJ2-7
CASSLTHTNTEAFF,TGTGCCAGCAGCTTGACACATACGAACACTGAAGCTTTCTTT,NA,NA,TRBV7-2,TRBJ1-1
CASSLVRSLTDTQYF,TGTGCCAGCAGCTTAGTCCGTAGTCTGACAGATACGCAGTATTTT,NA,NA,TRBV7-9,TRBJ2-3
CASSTRQGGQAGANVLTF,TGTGCCAGTAGTACACGACAGGGCGGCCAGGCTGGGGCCAACGTCCTGACTTTC,TRBD1,NA,TRBV19,TRBJ2-6
CSVVSLDTGGVDEQFF,TGCAGCGTTGTTTCACTGGACACAGGGGGGGTCGATGAGCAGTTCTTC,NA,NA,TRBV29-1,TRBJ2-1
CASSESQGRGQPQHF,TGTGCCAGCAGTGAGAGTCAGGGGCGCGGCCAGCCCCAGCATTTT,NA,NA,TRBV25-1,TRBJ1-5
CASSSLYGYNEQFF,TGTGCCAGCAGCTCTCTATACGGGTACAATGAGCAGTTCTTC,NA,NA,TRBV11-2,TRBJ2-1
CSATRGGGYTF,TGCAGTGCTACCCGAGGAGGAGGCTACACCTTC,NA,few,TRBV20-1,TRBJ1-2
CASSLLAAYGYTF,TGTGCCAGCAGCTTACTGGCGGCCTATGGCTACACCTTC,NA,once,TRBV13,TRBJ1-2
CASSSPPGVNEQFF,TGTGCCAGCAGCTCGCCCCCTGGAGTGAATGAGCAGTTCTTC,NA,NA,TRBV7-2,TRBJ2-1
CASWTRTETQYF,TGTGCTAGTTGGACGCGGACGGAGACCCAGTACTTC,NA,few,TRBV12-5,TRBJ2-5
CASSLGTRAYNEQFF,TGTGCCAGCAGCTTAGGGACAAGGGCTTACAATGAGCAGTTCTTC,NA,many,TRBV7-2,TRBJ2-1
CASSWGQGGDQPQHF,TGTGCCAGCAGCTGGGGACAGGGTGGGGATCAGCCCCAGCATTTT,TRBD1,NA,TRBV13,TRBJ1-5
CATNLGDRTTYEQYF,TGTGCCACAAATTTGGGGGACAGAACCACCTACGAGCAGTACTTC,TRBD1,NA,TRBV2,TRBJ2-7
CASRALNEQFF,TGTGCCAGCAGGGCCCTCAATGAGCAGTTCTTC,NA,many,TRBV6-6,TRBJ2-1
CASSSGVSGTYEQYF,TGCGCCAGCAGCTCGGGGGTTAGCGGAACCTACGAGCAGTACTTC,NA,NA,TRBV5-1,TRBJ2-7
CASRNLAYQETQYF,TGTGCCAGCAGAAATCTAGCGTACCAAGAGACCCAGTACTTC,NA,NA,TRBV28,TRBJ2-5
CASSPLLAGSYEQYF,TGTGCCAGCAGCCCCCTCCTAGCGGGGAGCTACGAGCAGTACTTC,TRBD2,few,TRBV14,TRBJ2-7
CASGTSRTGELFF,TGTGCCAGCGGGACTAGTCGAACCGGGGAGCTGTTTTTT,TRBD2,NA,TRBV6-6,TRBJ2-2
CASSTTSGSYNEQFF,TGTGCCAGCAGCACTACTAGCGGGTCCTACAATGAGCAGTTCTTC,TRBD2,many,TRBV7-2,TRBJ2-1
CASGQGAGTEAFF,TGCGCCAGTGGACAGGGGGCTGGCACTGAAGCTTTCTTT,TRBD1,few,TRBV5-1,TRBJ1-1
CASSPAPSETQYF,TGCGCCAGCAGCCCAGCCCCCTCTGAGACCCAGTACTTC,NA,NA,TRBV5-1,TRBJ2-5
CASTQRDSTDTQYF,TGCGCCAGCACTCAGCGGGATAGCACAGATACGCAGTATTTT,TRBD2,NA,TRBV5-1,TRBJ2-3
CASSAGLAGAYEQYF,TGTGCCAGCAGCGCTGGCCTAGCGGGGGCCTACGAGCAGTACTTC,TRBD2,once,TRBV27,TRBJ2-7
CASSSQGARTDTQYF,TGCGCCAGCAGTTCACAGGGGGCGCGGACAGATACGCAGTATTTT,TRBD1,NA,TRBV10-1,TRBJ2-3
CAISESTGGANGYTF,TGTGCCATCAGTGAGTCGACAGGGGGCGCGAATGGCTACACCTTC,TRBD1,NA,TRBV10-3,TRBJ1-2
CASRYREATEAFF,TGTGCCAGCAGGTACAGGGAGGCCACTGAAGCTTTCTTT,NA,NA,TRBV6-5,TRBJ1-1
CASKASGTGELFF,TGTGCCAGTAAGGCTAGCGGCACCGGGGAGCTGTTTTTT,TRBD2,NA,TRBV19,TRBJ2-2
CAISAGVSQPQHF,TGTGCCATCAGTGCAGGGGTGAGTCAGCCCCAGCATTTT,NA,once,TRBV10-3,TRBJ1-5
CASSGAGDIRGYGYTF,TGTGCCAGCAGTGGGGCTGGGGACATTCGTGGGTATGGCTACACCTTC,NA,NA,TRBV2,TRBJ1-2
CASKLRGQGNEKLFF,TGTGCCAGTAAATTGAGGGGTCAGGGTAATGAAAAACTGTTTTTT,NA,once,TRBV19,TRBJ1-4
CASSSPGTVNYGYTF,TGTGCCAGTAGTTCCCCAGGGACGGTGAACTATGGCTACACCTTC,NA,NA,TRBV19,TRBJ1-2
CASSRDQDVQETQYF,TGTGCCAGCTCACGTGACCAGGACGTTCAAGAGACCCAGTACTTC,NA,once,TRBV18,TRBJ2-5
CSAGQGDNYGYTF,TGCAGCGCGGGACAGGGGGACAACTATGGCTACACCTTC,TRBD1,NA,TRBV29-1,TRBJ1-2
CASSLGTGLGYEQYF,TGTGCCAGCAGTTTAGGGACAGGGCTGGGCTACGAGCAGTACTTC,TRBD1,NA,TRBV28,TRBJ2-7
CASSKNTSRSYNEQFF,TGTGCCAGCAGCAAAAACACTAGCAGATCTTACAATGAGCAGTTCTTC,NA,NA,TRBV21-1,TRBJ2-1
CASSLGQGIDTQYF,TGCGCCAGCAGCTTGGGACAGGGGATAGATACGCAGTATTTT,TRBD1,NA,TRBV5-1,TRBJ2-3
CASSAWDTPGYTF,TGTGCCAGTAGTGCGTGGGACACCCCCGGCTACACCTTC,NA,NA,TRBV19,TRBJ1-2
CASTRGNEQYF,TGTGCCAGCACAAGGGGCAACGAGCAGTACTTC,NA,few,TRBV25-1,TRBJ2-7
CASSAQLGTGHENEQFF,TGTGCCAGCAGTGCGCAACTCGGGACAGGGCATGAGAATGAGCAGTTCTTC,TRBD1,NA,TRBV25-1,TRBJ2-1
CASSLYGLRGTDLHSNQPQHF,TGTGCCAGCAGTTTATACGGTCTGAGGGGGACAGATCTTCATAGCAATCAGCCCCAGCATTTT,TRBD1,NA,TRBV27,TRBJ1-5
CATSQETDTQYF,TGTGCCACCTCACAGGAGACAGATACGCAGTATTTT,NA,NA,TRBV2,TRBJ2-3
CSVVREISYNEQFF,TGCAGCGTTGTCAGGGAAATCTCCTACAATGAGCAGTTCTTC,NA,NA,TRBV29-1,TRBJ2-1
CASSERETSDGYTF,TGTGCCAGCAGTGAGCGAGAAACATCGGATGGCTACACCTTC,NA,NA,TRBV2,TRBJ1-2